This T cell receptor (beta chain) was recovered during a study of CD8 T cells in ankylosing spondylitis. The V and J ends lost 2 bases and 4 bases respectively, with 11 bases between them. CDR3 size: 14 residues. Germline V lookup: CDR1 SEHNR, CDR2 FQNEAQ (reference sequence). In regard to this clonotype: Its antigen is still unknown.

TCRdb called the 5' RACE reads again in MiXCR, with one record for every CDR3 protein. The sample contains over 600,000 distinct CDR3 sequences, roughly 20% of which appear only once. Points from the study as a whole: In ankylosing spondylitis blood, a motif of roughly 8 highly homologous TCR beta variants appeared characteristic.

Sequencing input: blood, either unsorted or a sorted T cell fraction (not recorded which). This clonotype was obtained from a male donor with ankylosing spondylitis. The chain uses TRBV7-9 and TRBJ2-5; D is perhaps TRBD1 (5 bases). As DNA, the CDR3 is TGTGCCAGCAGCTTATCAGGGATGGGAGAGACCCAGTACTTC. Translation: CASSLSGMGETQYF.